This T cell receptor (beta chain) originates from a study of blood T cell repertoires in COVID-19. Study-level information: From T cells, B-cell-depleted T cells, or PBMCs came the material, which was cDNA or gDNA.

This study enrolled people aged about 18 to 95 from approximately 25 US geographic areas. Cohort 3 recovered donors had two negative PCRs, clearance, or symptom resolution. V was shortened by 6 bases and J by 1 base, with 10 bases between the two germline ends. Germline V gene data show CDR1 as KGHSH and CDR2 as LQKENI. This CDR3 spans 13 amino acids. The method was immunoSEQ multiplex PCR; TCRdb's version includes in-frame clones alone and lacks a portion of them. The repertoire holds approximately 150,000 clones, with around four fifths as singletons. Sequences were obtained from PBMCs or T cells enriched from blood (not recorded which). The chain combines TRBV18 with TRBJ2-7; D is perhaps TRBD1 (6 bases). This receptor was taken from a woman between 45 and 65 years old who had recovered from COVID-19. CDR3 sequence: CASSPTGSYEQYF. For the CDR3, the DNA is TGTGCCAGCTCGCCGACAGGTTCCTACGAGCAGTACTTC.